This entry describes one TCR beta chain. The CDR3 is 14 residues long. Between the trimmed V and J ends, which lost 1 base and 1 base, there was a span of 7 bases. Germline V gene data show CDR1 as MNHEY and CDR2 as SMNVEV (reference sequence). These data come from a study of blood T cell repertoires in COVID-19. How the authors handled the data: For nucleated cells, counts were estimated from reference gene primer amplification. Data came from immunoSEQ multiplex PCR; TCRdb stores just in-frame clones and leaves some out. The DNA gave D and trimming, while V, J and clone size come from that table. The sample records 250,000 or so clones, roughly 80% being singletons.

This clonotype was obtained from a woman younger than 30 with acute or convalescent COVID-19. The chain links TRBV27 to TRBJ1-2, with D unresolved. Sequencing was done on a sample of peripheral blood. Here the CDR3 DNA reads TGTGCCAGCAGTTTATTTCCAGTTAACTATGGCTACACCTTC. Encoded protein: CASSLFPVNYGYTF.